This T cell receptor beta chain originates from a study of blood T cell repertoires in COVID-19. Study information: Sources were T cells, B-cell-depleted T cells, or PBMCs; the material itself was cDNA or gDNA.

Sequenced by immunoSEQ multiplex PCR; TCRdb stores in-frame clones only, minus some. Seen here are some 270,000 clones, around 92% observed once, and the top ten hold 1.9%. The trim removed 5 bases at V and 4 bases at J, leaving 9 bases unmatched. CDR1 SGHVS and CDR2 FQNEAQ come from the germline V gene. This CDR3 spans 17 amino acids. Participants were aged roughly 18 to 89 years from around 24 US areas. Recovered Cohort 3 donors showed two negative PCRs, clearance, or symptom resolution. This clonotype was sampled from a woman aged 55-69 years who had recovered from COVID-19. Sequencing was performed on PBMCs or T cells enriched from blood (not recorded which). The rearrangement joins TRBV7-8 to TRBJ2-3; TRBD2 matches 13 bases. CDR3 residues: CASSAIPTSGGPDTQYF. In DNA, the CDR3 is TGTGCCAGCAGCGCTATACCGACTAGCGGGGGGCCAGATACGCAGTATTTT.